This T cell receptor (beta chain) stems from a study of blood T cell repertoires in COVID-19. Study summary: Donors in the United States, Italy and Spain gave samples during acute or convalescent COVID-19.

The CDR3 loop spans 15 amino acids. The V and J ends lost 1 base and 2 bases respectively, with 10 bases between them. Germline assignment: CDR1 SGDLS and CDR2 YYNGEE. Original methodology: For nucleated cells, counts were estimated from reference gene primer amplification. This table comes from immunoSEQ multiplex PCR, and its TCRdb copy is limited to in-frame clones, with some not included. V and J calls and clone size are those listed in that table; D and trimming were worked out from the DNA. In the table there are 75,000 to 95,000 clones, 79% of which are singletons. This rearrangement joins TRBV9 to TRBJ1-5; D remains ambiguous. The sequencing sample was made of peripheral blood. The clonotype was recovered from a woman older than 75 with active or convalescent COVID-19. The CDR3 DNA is TGTGCCAGCAGCGTAAGCGAGGCGCGCAATCAGCCCCAGCATTTT. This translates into CASSVSEARNQPQHF.